This TCR beta chain derives from a study of T cell changes during pregnancy in multiple sclerosis. This CDR3 contains 14 residues. CDR1 and CDR2 from the germline V gene are SGHRS and YFSETQ. V lost 0 bases, J lost 7 bases, and 3 bases stayed unmatched. Produced via immunoSEQ multiplex PCR; TCRdb's table is partial and in-frame only. The sample yields some 93,000 clones, 92% seen once. This chain links TRBV5-1 with TRBJ1-4; 7 bases map to TRBD1. This TCR came from a female donor with multiple sclerosis, enrolled in a pregnancy study. Specimen: peripheral blood, collected after pregnancy. The CDR3 protein is CASSLEGAREKLFF. CDR3 in DNA: TGCGCCAGCAGCTTGGAGGGGGCCCGTGAAAAACTGTTTTTT.